This TCR beta chain was identified in a study of T cell responses to AZD1222 COVID-19 vaccine. The study, taken as a whole, reports: Elevations in Spike-specific TCR breadth and depth followed administration of two AZD1222 doses. Vaccine-associated CD4 TCRs spanned spike, dominant at 160-218 and 743-854.

About this clone itself: Its antigen remains unknown.

The germline gives CDR1 SGHTA, CDR2 FQGTGA. Trimming shortened V by 0 bases and J by 7 bases, and 6 bases separated the two germline ends. There are 13 residues in the CDR3. Method: immunoSEQ multiplex PCR; TCRdb's copy keeps in-frame clones and lacks some. The data show 190,000 or so clones, with approximately 91% seen just once and about 3.5% held by the top ten. This TCR was sampled from an adult who received the AZD1222 COVID-19 vaccine. The sample here was peripheral blood, taken 28 days after the second AZD1222 dose. This chain uses TRBV7-3 with TRBJ1-4; no clear D. CDR3 nucleotides: TGTGCCAGCAGCTTAACTCGAGGTGAAAAACTGTTTTTT. Its translation: CASSLTRGEKLFF.